The present T cell receptor (beta chain) was sequenced within a study of blood T cell repertoires in COVID-19. Study-level background: Some COVID-19 samples were acute and others convalescent; all came from the United States, Italy and Spain. From T cells, B-cell-depleted T cells, or PBMCs came the material, which was cDNA or gDNA.

In the authors' methods: Reference gene primer amplification gave nucleated cell count estimates. Data came from immunoSEQ multiplex PCR; TCRdb stores just in-frame clones and leaves some out. That table furnishes V, J and clone size, whereas the DNA furnished D and trimming. This repertoire shows roughly 110,000 clones, more than 80% found once; its top ten account for around 15%. V lost 0 bases to trimming and J lost 1 base, with 8 bases between them. Per germline, CDR1 SGDLS and CDR2 YYNGEE. This CDR3 is 14 amino acids long. The genes are TRBV9 and TRBJ2-7; D may be TRBD1 (5 bases). The material sequenced was peripheral blood. The source of this sequence is a woman aged 60-75 years with acute or convalescent COVID-19. The CDR3 sequence is CASSVDQGSYEQYF. The CDR3 bases are TGTGCCAGCAGCGTAGACCAGGGATCCTACGAGCAGTACTTC.